This TCR beta chain was observed in a study of blood T cell repertoires in COVID-19. Study-level information: T cells, B-cell-depleted T cells, or PBMCs supplied cDNA or gDNA.

V lost 0 bases, J lost 7 bases, and 9 bases lay in between. The CDR3 consists of 13 residues. Germline values: CDR1 LNHNV, CDR2 YYDKDF (reference sequence). Generated by immunoSEQ multiplex PCR, the TCRdb table keeps only in-frame clones and is missing some. In the table there are about 220,000 clones, around 80% of which are singletons. This clone has just a few counts. The clonotype was recovered from a man in his thirties or forties with active or convalescent COVID-19. Sequenced: peripheral blood. J is TRBJ1-2 and V is TRBV15; D not certain. This chain's CDR3 is CATSRDLQAGYTF. The CDR3 bases are TGTGCCACCAGCAGAGATCTCCAGGCTGGCTACACCTTC.